The 28 T cell receptor beta chains below come from one sample, sequenced in a study of CD8 T cells in Susac syndrome. Random-hexamer reverse transcription was applied to about 0.45 to 1 ug RNA. MiXCR, run by TCRdb on the immunoSEQ multiplex PCR reads, gives a single entry per CDR3 protein. Found here are 160,000 or so distinct CDR3 sequences, approximately 94% of them singletons; the top ten hold around 0.11%. Specimen: CD4+ T cells from PBMCs. The receptors stem from a human donor with Susac syndrome.

This chain connects TRBV20-1 to TRBJ2-2; maybe TRBD2 (6 bases). Deletions cut 3 bases from V and 4 bases from J, with 12 bases between. This CDR3 has 14 residues. Looked up from germline, CDR1 is DFQATT and CDR2 is SNEGSKA (reference sequence). The CDR3 spells CSARARGGTGELFF. The CDR3 DNA is TGCAGTGCTAGGGCCCGGGGAGGCACCGGGGAGCTGTTTTTT.

J is TRBJ2-7 and V is TRBV9; D is undetermined. Germline CDR1 and CDR2: SGDLS and YYNGEE. Between the trimmed V and J ends, which lost 4 bases and 3 bases, there was a span of 20 bases. The CDR3 is made up of 16 amino acids. As DNA, the CDR3 is TGTGCCAGCAGCCCGACCGGATCCACGCCCATCTACGAGCAGTACTTC. Protein: CASSPTGSTPIYEQYF.

The J gene is TRBJ2-1, the V gene TRBV4-2; 12 nucleotides line up with TRBD2. The V segment lost 0 bases and the J segment 5 bases; nucleotides outside the gene matches: 2. CDR1 is LGHNA, CDR2 YNFKEQ, per germline. This CDR3 spans 16 amino acids. In nucleotides, the CDR3 is TGTGCCAGCAGCCAAGAATGGACTAGCGGGAACAATGAGCAGTTCTTC. This codes for CASSQEWTSGNNEQFF.

V is TRBV28 and J is TRBJ2-4; D uncertain. Germline CDR1 MDHEN, CDR2 SYDVKM. The CDR3 is 15 residues long. Trimming took 7 bases from V and 4 from J, leaving 17 bases between them. In DNA, the CDR3 is TGTGCCAGCATAGAAACCGGGCCGCGGAAAAACATTCAGTACTTC. Translated, it gives CASIETGPRKNIQYF.

The chain carries TRBV23-1 and TRBJ2-1; tentatively, D is TRBD1 (6 bases). TRBV23-1 qualifies as an ORF whose function is uncertain. Trimming removed 6 bases from V and 2 bases from J, with 14 bases in between. CDR3 length: 15 residues. CDR3 residues: CASSHRDGAYNEQFF. CDR3 DNA: TGCGCCAGCAGCCACAGGGATGGAGCCTACAATGAGCAGTTCTTC.

The chain combines TRBV30 with TRBJ1-1, with D uncertain. The CDR3 is made up of 14 amino acids. Trimming shortened V by 3 bases and J by 2 bases, and 13 bases separated the two germline ends. Germline V gives CDR1 GTSNPN, CDR2 SVGIG (reference sequence). The CDR3 is CAWRPLRGNTEAFF. Written as DNA, the CDR3 is TGTGCCTGGAGACCCCTTCGAGGTAACACTGAAGCTTTCTTT.

This chain links TRBV20-1 with TRBJ1-4, with D perhaps TRBD1 (5 bases). Trimming took 6 bases from V and 12 from J, leaving 17 bases between them. The CDR3 contains 12 residues. The germline V gene encodes CDR1 DFQATT and CDR2 SNEGSKA (reference sequence). In nucleotides, the CDR3 is TGCAGTGCGAACCGGGACTCCGGAGAACTGTTTTTT. Encoded protein: CSANRDSGELFF.

In this sample, this clonotype turned up once. The chain is built from TRBV4-1 and TRBJ2-1; a weak D match, TRBD1 (6 bases). Germline CDR1 MGHRA, CDR2 YSYEKL. V dropped 1 base and J dropped 14 bases, with 15 bases sitting between them. The CDR3 totals 13 residues. CDR3 amino acids: CASSQGAQGSEFF. CDR3 sequence (DNA): TGCGCCAGCAGCCAAGGGGCACAGGGCTCGGAGTTCTTC.

J is TRBJ2-5 and V is TRBV5-1; TRBD2 agrees at 7 bases. CDR1 SGHRS and CDR2 YFSETQ come from the germline V gene. After removal of 4 bases from V and 0 bases from J, the junction contained 6 bases not matched to a gene. The CDR3 has 15 amino acids. CDR3 in amino acids: CASSPQGGYQETQYF. CDR3 DNA sequence: TGCGCCAGCAGCCCTCAGGGAGGGTACCAAGAGACCCAGTACTTC.

The chain uses TRBV9 and TRBJ2-3; no clear D. This CDR3 has 17 amino acids. CDR1 is SGDLS and CDR2 is YYNGEE in the germline V gene. V was trimmed by 0 bases and J by 0 bases, leaving 14 bases between them. The CDR3 sequence: CASSVGMGIPSTDTQYF. CDR3 DNA: TGTGCCAGCAGCGTAGGTATGGGGATCCCGAGCACAGATACGCAGTATTTT.

The chain combines TRBV3-1 with TRBJ2-2, with 8 bases aligning to TRBD1. The germline gives CDR1 LGHDT, CDR2 YNNKEL (reference sequence). The trim removed 4 bases at V and 3 bases at J, leaving 1 base unmatched. CDR3 length equals 14 residues. The CDR3 DNA is TGTGCCAGCAGCCGGACAGGGTACACCGGGGAGCTGTTTTTT. Its protein is CASSRTGYTGELFF. The complete variable domain, with remaining parts taken from reference TRBV3-1 and TRBJ2-2, reads DTAVSQTPKYLVTQMGNDKSIKCEQNLGHDTMYWYKQDSKKFLKIMFSYNNKELIINETVPNRFSPKSPDKAHLNLHINSLELGDSAVYFCASSRTGYTGELFFGEGSRLTVL.

The rearrangement joins TRBV19 to TRBJ1-2; D gene uncertain. There are 13 residues in the CDR3. Trimming stripped 4 bases from V and 0 bases from J, with 6 bases between. Germline loops: CDR1 LNHDA, CDR2 SQIVND (reference sequence). DNA of the CDR3: TGTGCCAGTAGTAGAGGACCTAACTATGGCTACACCTTC. It encodes CASSRGPNYGYTF.

CDR3 DNA sequence: TGTGCCAGCAGTGGACGGAGTTTTAATTCACCCCTCCACTTT. Amino acid sequence: CASSGRSFNSPLHF. The chain recombines TRBV6-1 with TRBJ1-6; D not resolved. Germline V CDR1 and CDR2: MNHNS, SASEGT. V lost 4 bases and J lost 6, with 10 bases in between. CDR3 size: 14 residues.

This sequence joins TRBV27 and TRBJ1-2; no clear D. Germline V gene lookup returns CDR1 MNHEY and CDR2 SMNVEV (reference sequence). The CDR3 runs to 15 residues. V lost 3 bases and J 0 bases, leaving 11 bases between the germline ends. The CDR3 sequence is CASSFRPQANYGYTF. For the CDR3, the DNA is TGTGCCAGCAGTTTTCGTCCCCAAGCTAACTATGGCTACACCTTC.

This clonotype was detected once. The chain is built from TRBV15 and TRBJ2-6; no clear D gene. The CDR3 covers 15 residues. With 3 bases removed from V and 2 bases from J, the gap between germline ends came to 8 bases. Germline CDR1 and CDR2: LNHNV and YYDKDF (reference sequence). CDR3 coding DNA: TGTGCCACCAGCAGCTCAAACCCTGGGGCCAACGTCCTGACTTTC. Translation gives CATSSSNPGANVLTF.

The genes are TRBV5-1 and TRBJ2-1; D gene ambiguous. Trimming shortened V by 0 bases and J by 4 bases, and 11 bases separated the two germline ends. Per the germline V gene, CDR1 is SGHRS and CDR2 is YFSETQ. CDR3 length equals 15 residues. The CDR3 DNA sequence: TGCGCCAGCAGCTTGGAACGGACCACATACAATGAGCAGTTCTTC. Protein product: CASSLERTTYNEQFF.

The CDR3 spells CASSPVQDTHYGYTF. The CDR3 nucleotides are TGTGCCAGCAGTCCGGTTCAGGACACCCACTATGGCTACACCTTC. The chain uses TRBV12-3 or TRBV12-4 and TRBJ1-2, with D perhaps matching TRBD1 (5 bases). This CDR3 is built from 15 residues. V shed 5 bases and J shed 3 bases, with 16 bases lying between them.

This chain joins TRBV5-6 and TRBJ2-7, with 7 bases lining up with TRBD2. The CDR3 spans 15 residues. Germline V gene sequence: CDR1 SGHDT, CDR2 YYEEEE. With 2 bases clipped from V and 2 bases from J, the junction kept 7 bases outside the gene matches. In nucleotides, the CDR3 is TGTGCCAGCAGCTTTATGGGGGGGGAGCCCTACGAGCAGTACTTC. This translates into CASSFMGGEPYEQYF.

The rearrangement uses TRBV20-1 and TRBJ2-4; TRBD1 matches 10 bases. V trimming: 3 bases; J trimming: 1 base; junction bases outside the gene matches: 9. The CDR3 length is 17 residues. Germline loops: CDR1 DFQATT, CDR2 SNEGSKA (reference sequence). CDR3 amino acids: CSARGGQGILAKNIQYF. DNA for the CDR3: TGCAGTGCTAGGGGGGGACAGGGGATCCTTGCCAAAAACATTCAGTACTTC.

The chain has TRBV6-5 and TRBJ2-6; D remains unclear. With 5 bases removed from V and 2 bases from J, the gap between germline ends came to 10 bases. Looked up from germline, CDR1 is MNHEY and CDR2 is SVGAGI. The CDR3 runs 15 residues. CDR3 coding DNA: TGTGCCAGCAGTGGACCGGAGACTGGGGCCAACGTCCTGACTTTC. This gives the protein CASSGPETGANVLTF.

The chain joins TRBV5-4 to TRBJ2-5; 7 bases are a match to TRBD2. CDR3 length: 17 residues. Germline CDR1 is SGHNT and CDR2 is YYREEE (reference sequence). Trimming at V came to 0 bases and at J to 2 bases, leaving 10 bases not matched to a gene. The CDR3: CASSLVPPGAGQETQYF. In nucleotides, the CDR3 is TGTGCCAGCAGCTTGGTCCCCCCCGGAGCGGGGCAAGAGACCCAGTACTTC.

V and J are TRBV7-2 and TRBJ1-2; unclear D gene. CDR1 SGHTA and CDR2 FQGNSA come from the germline V gene. Trimming took 2 bases from V and 3 from J, leaving 7 bases between them. This CDR3 is 13 amino acids long. CDR3 amino acids: CASSLYRDYGYTF. CDR3 in DNA: TGTGCCAGCAGCTTATACCGTGACTATGGCTACACCTTC.

The chain carries TRBV20-1 and TRBJ2-3; D is unresolved. CDR1 DFQATT and CDR2 SNEGSKA come from the germline V gene (reference sequence). Trimming took 0 bases from V and 4 from J, leaving 14 bases between them. The CDR3 is 15 residues long. The CDR3 loop is CSARDMGRKPDTQYF. CDR3 coding DNA: TGCAGTGCTAGAGATATGGGAAGGAAGCCAGATACGCAGTATTTT.

V gene TRBV30 combines with J gene TRBJ1-1; D ambiguous. Germline assignment: CDR1 GTSNPN and CDR2 SVGIG (reference sequence). The CDR3 consists of 16 residues. Trimming left V 0 bases short and J 0 bases short, with 14 bases between. The CDR3 is CAWSVKGSYMNTEAFF. In nucleotides, the CDR3 is TGTGCCTGGAGTGTGAAGGGCAGTTACATGAACACTGAAGCTTTCTTT.

The rearrangement uses TRBV20-1 and TRBJ1-2; D gene ambiguous. Trimming stripped 3 bases from V and 5 bases from J, with 7 bases between. The CDR3 has 11 residues. Germline assignment: CDR1 DFQATT and CDR2 SNEGSKA (reference sequence). DNA for the CDR3: TGCAGTGCTAGGGCCCCTTATGGCTACACCTTC. This translates into CSARAPYGYTF.

The chain couples TRBV5-4 to TRBJ2-1, with TRBD2 matching over 8 bases. The CDR3 runs 15 residues. Germline lookup yields CDR1 SGHNT and CDR2 YYREEE (reference sequence). V was clipped by 0 bases and J by 5 bases; unmatched bases: 4. The chain's CDR3 is CASSLGVAGHNEQFF. CDR3 nucleotide sequence: TGTGCCAGCAGCTTGGGGGTAGCGGGGCACAATGAGCAGTTCTTC.

The chain has TRBV24-1 and TRBJ2-2, with D possibly being TRBD1 (5 bases). The CDR3 runs to 14 residues. The V end lost 5 bases, the J end lost 3 bases, and 9 bases lay between the germline ends. CDR1 and CDR2 from the germline V gene are KGHDR and SFDVKD. This chain's CDR3 is CATSVRGDTGELFF. CDR3 bases: TGTGCCACCAGTGTAAGGGGTGACACCGGGGAGCTGTTTTTT.

CDR3 sequence reads: CASSVDLAGGRYNEQFF. CDR3 nucleotides: TGTGCCAGCAGCGTAGACCTGGCGGGGGGGCGCTACAATGAGCAGTTCTTC. V gene TRBV9 combines with J gene TRBJ2-1, with 9 nucleotides matching TRBD2. Germline CDR1 is SGDLS and CDR2 is YYNGEE. CDR3 size: 17 residues. Trimming took 0 bases from V and 3 from J; bases not matched to a gene: 7. Variable domain in full (rest from reference TRBV9 and TRBJ2-1): DSGVTQTPKHLITATGQRVTLRCSPRSGDLSVYWYQQSLDQGLQFLIQYYNGEERAKGNILERFSAQQFPDLHSELNLSSLELGDSALYFCASSVDLAGGRYNEQFFGPGTRLTVL.